This T cell receptor (beta chain) comes out of a study of blood T cells in healthy people across ages. Study at large: About one barcoded beta molecule was captured per two T cells (by template switching). Study-wide results and limits: In these data, TCR beta diversity tracked strongly with naive T cell percentage. Significant beta diversity loss was already apparent by age 40, declining roughly linearly.

Staff drew around 10 milliliters of peripheral blood from each donor. Germline V gene sequence: CDR1 MNHNY, CDR2 SVGAGI (reference sequence). Trimming took 4 bases from V and 7 from J, leaving 17 bases between them. The CDR3 is 15 residues long. Then a second PCR, running about 6 to 11 cycles, was carried out with a sample-barcoded 5' primer and a J-beta primer mix. One entry per CDR3 protein, called by TCRdb with MiXCR from the 5' RACE reads. Altogether 850,000 to 1,100,000 distinct CDR3 sequences are present, less than 45% being singletons, with the ten largest covering less than 15%. This clonotype was counted a few times. What it binds is not known.

The sequencing sample was made of blood. This chain connects TRBV6-6 to TRBJ2-1; D call uncertain. This TCR derives from a man younger than 30 in good health. In nucleotides, the CDR3 is TGTGCCAGCAGTTTTAGTCAGTCCCATGGGAATGAGCAGTTCTTC. Its protein product is CASSFSQSHGNEQFF.